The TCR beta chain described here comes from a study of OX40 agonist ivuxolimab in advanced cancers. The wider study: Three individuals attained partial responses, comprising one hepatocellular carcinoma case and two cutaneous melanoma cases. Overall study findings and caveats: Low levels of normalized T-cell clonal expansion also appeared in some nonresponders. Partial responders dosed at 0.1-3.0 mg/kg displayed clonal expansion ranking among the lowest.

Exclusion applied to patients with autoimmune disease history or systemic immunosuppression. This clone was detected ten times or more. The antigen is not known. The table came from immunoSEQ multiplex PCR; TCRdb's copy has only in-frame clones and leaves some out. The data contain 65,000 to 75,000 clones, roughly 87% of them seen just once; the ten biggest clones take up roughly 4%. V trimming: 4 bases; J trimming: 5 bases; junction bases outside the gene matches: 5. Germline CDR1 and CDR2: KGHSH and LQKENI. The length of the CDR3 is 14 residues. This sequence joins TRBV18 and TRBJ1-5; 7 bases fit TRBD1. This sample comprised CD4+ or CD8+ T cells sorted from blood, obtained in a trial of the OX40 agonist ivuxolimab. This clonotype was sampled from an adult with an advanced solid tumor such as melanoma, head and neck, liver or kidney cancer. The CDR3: CASSLGQADQPQHF. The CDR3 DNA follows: TGTGCCAGCTCACTTGGACAGGCAGATCAGCCCCAGCATTTT.